The next 30 T cell receptor beta chains were all read from a single sample in a study of beta chain features in type 1 diabetes. Expressed TCRB transcripts were sequenced, since all the RNA that had been isolated was reverse transcribed. Here immunoSEQ multiplex PCR was the method, and the copy in TCRdb shows in-frame clones only, minus some. The table includes 310,000 or so clones, roughly 11% detected once. Source material: naive CD4+ T cells from blood. The receptor set was obtained from a woman in her twenties or thirties in good health.

This chain links TRBV28 with TRBJ1-2; no clear D gene. V gave up 1 base and J gave up 6 bases, with 6 bases separating them. This CDR3 region has 12 residues. CDR1 and CDR2 from the germline V gene are MDHEN and SYDVKM. CDR3 nucleotides: TGTGCCAGCAGTTTATCTGTAAATGGCTACACCTTC. Its translation is CASSLSVNGYTF.

The chain recombines TRBV25-1 with TRBJ2-7, with a tentative D call TRBD1 (5 bases). The V end was cut by 6 bases, the J end by 6 bases, with 9 bases between. In germline, CDR1 is MGHDK, CDR2 SYGVNS. The CDR3 totals 11 residues. The DNA of the CDR3 is TGTGCCAGCAGAGGGGCAATCGAGCAGTACTTC. Amino acids: CASRGAIEQYF.

This chain joins TRBV6-6 and TRBJ2-7; 8 bases are shared with TRBD1. The V and J ends lost 4 bases and 1 base, in that order; junction bases with no gene match: 9. The germline V gene has CDR1 MNHNY and CDR2 SVGAGI (reference sequence). The CDR3 spans 16 residues. CDR3 region: CASSSTSGTGSYEQYF. The CDR3 bases are TGTGCCAGCAGTTCGACGTCGGGGACAGGATCCTACGAGCAGTACTTC.

This clone was detected a few times. The chain links TRBV5-1 to TRBJ1-2; no firm D call. Per germline, CDR1 SGHRS and CDR2 YFSETQ. V lost 0 bases, J lost 7 bases, and 19 bases lay in between. The CDR3 consists of 16 residues. The CDR3 nucleotides read TGCGCCAGCAGCTTGGCCCCGATAGCTCAAGTTGTTGGCTACACCTTC. It is translated as CASSLAPIAQVVGYTF.

Only a few counts were recorded for this clone. V gene TRBV20-1 combines with J gene TRBJ2-7, with a possible D match to TRBD1 (5 bases). Germline V gene sequence: CDR1 DFQATT, CDR2 SNEGSKA (reference sequence). The CDR3 has 10 residues. The V gene lost 4 bases and the J gene lost 12 bases, with 13 bases spanning the gap. DNA for the CDR3: TGCAGTGCTACCCGACAGAGGCTGTACTTC. This sequence encodes CSATRQRLYF.

The chain recombines TRBV19 with TRBJ2-1, with 8 nucleotides matching TRBD1. Germline assignment: CDR1 LNHDA and CDR2 SQIVND (reference sequence). The length of the CDR3 is 15 residues. After removal of 5 bases from V and 0 bases from J, the junction contained 3 bases not matched to a gene. The CDR3 nucleotides are TGTGCCAGTAGTCGGACAGGGAGCTCCTACAATGAGCAGTTCTTC. Translated, it gives CASSRTGSSYNEQFF. The variable domain in full, with the rest retrieved from reference TRBV19 and TRBJ2-1, is DGGITQSPKYLFRKEGQNVTLSCEQNLNHDAMYWYRQDPGQGLRLIYYSQIVNDFQKGDIAEGYSVSREKKESFPLTVTSAQKNPTAFYLCASSRTGSSYNEQFFGPGTRLTVL.

This clone turned up a few times. The chain carries TRBV27 and TRBJ2-7, with 11 nucleotides matching TRBD2. CDR1 is MNHEY, CDR2 SMNVEV, per germline (reference sequence). The CDR3 is 14 amino acids. Trimming at V came to 3 bases and at J to 4 bases, leaving 2 bases not matched to a gene. The CDR3 nucleotides are TGTGCCAGCAGTTTTAGCGGGAGGGTTTACGAGCAGTACTTC. Translating it yields CASSFSGRVYEQYF.

The chain carries TRBV28 and TRBJ1-1; 8 bases are a match to TRBD1. CDR3 length: 12 amino acids. Germline lookup yields CDR1 MDHEN and CDR2 SYDVKM. The junction had 6 bases not matched to a gene; V was cut back by 3 bases and J by 12 bases. The CDR3 region has the DNA TGTGCCAGCAGTTTTCACAGGGGGATTCCTTTCTTT. The encoded protein is CASSFHRGIPFF.

This clone was detected only a few times. This rearrangement joins TRBV18 to TRBJ2-2; 7 bases map to TRBD2. This CDR3 has 15 amino acids. In germline, CDR1 is KGHSH, CDR2 LQKENI. The J segment lost 9 bases and the V segment lost 1 base, leaving 8 bases of the junction unmatched. The CDR3 protein is CASSPLLAFNRELFF. Here the CDR3 DNA reads TGTGCCAGCTCACCACTACTAGCGTTTAACCGGGAGCTGTTTTTT.

The chain joins TRBV30 to TRBJ2-2; weak D call: TRBD2 (5 bases). Trimming took 7 bases from V and 5 from J, leaving 8 bases between them. The germline V gene encodes CDR1 GTSNPN and CDR2 SVGIG (reference sequence). This CDR3 is 11 amino acids long. CDR3 bases: TGTGCCTCGCGAGGGACCGGGGAGCTGTTTTTT. This encodes CASRGTGELFF.

J is TRBJ1-4 and V is TRBV4-3; 7 nucleotides match TRBD1. With 1 base clipped from V and 10 bases from J, the junction kept 12 bases outside the gene matches. The CDR3 contains 16 residues. Germline V gene sequence: CDR1 LGHNA, CDR2 YSLEER. CDR3 in amino acids: CASSQALFRDSGKLFF. For the CDR3, the DNA is TGCGCCAGCAGCCAAGCCCTTTTTCGGGACAGTGGAAAACTGTTTTTT.

The rearrangement uses TRBV28 and TRBJ2-3; D possibly corresponds to TRBD2 (5 bases). This CDR3 region has 12 residues. CDR1 is MDHEN and CDR2 is SYDVKM in the germline V gene. The V end lost 1 base, the J end lost 6 bases, and 5 bases lay between the germline ends. The CDR3 DNA is TGTGCCAGCAGTTTATCGGGGGATACGCAGTATTTT. Translated, it gives CASSLSGDTQYF. Together with reference TRBV28 and TRBJ2-3, the CDR3 gives the full variable domain: DVKVTQSSRYLVKRTGEKVFLECVQDMDHENMFWYRQDPGLGLRLIYFSYDVKMKEKGDIPEGYSVSREKKERFSLILESASTNQTSMYLCASSLSGDTQYFGPGTRLTVL.

This chain uses TRBV5-1 with TRBJ2-1; D is unclear. This CDR3 has 14 residues. Deletions cut 3 bases from V and 10 bases from J, with 17 bases between. Germline CDR1 is SGHRS and CDR2 is YFSETQ. In nucleotides, the CDR3 is TGCGCCAGCAGCTCCTCCGCGGTCAAAGAGGAGCAGTTCTTC. Translating gives CASSSSAVKEEQFF.

The chain joins TRBV29-1 to TRBJ1-2; 8 nucleotides match TRBD1. This CDR3 spans 11 amino acids. The trim removed 6 bases at V and 6 bases at J, leaving 3 bases unmatched. Germline values: CDR1 SQVTM, CDR2 ANQGSEA. CDR3 sequence: CSVLTGDGYTF. The DNA of the CDR3 is TGCAGCGTCTTGACAGGGGATGGCTACACCTTC.

V and J are TRBV2 and TRBJ2-7; 8 positions match TRBD2. The CDR3 covers 12 residues. Trimming removed 10 bases from V and 3 bases from J; junction bases left unmatched: 5. CDR1 and CDR2 from the germline V gene are SNHLY and FYNNEI. CDR3 protein: CAIAREVYEQYF. CDR3 coding DNA: TGTGCCATCGCGCGGGAGGTCTACGAGCAGTACTTC.

The chain uses TRBV7-3 and TRBJ2-5; 13 nucleotides align to TRBD2. The junction had 5 bases not matched to a gene; V was cut back by 5 bases and J by 5 bases. CDR3 length: 15 amino acids. Germline V gene sequence: CDR1 SGHTA, CDR2 FQGTGA. The CDR3 sequence is CASSPGLAGRETQYF. The DNA for the CDR3 is TGTGCCAGCAGCCCGGGACTAGCGGGACGGGAGACCCAGTACTTC. The variable domain in full, with the rest retrieved from reference TRBV7-3 and TRBJ2-5, is GAGVSQTPSNKVTEKGKYVELRCDPISGHTALYWYRQSLGQGPEFLIYFQGTGAADDSGLPNDRFFAVRPEGSVSTLKIQRTERGDSAVYLCASSPGLAGRETQYFGPGTRLLVL.

This clone has a handful of counts. V and J are TRBV7-9 and TRBJ2-3; 7 positions agree with TRBD1. After removal of 5 bases from V and 4 bases from J, the junction contained 12 bases not matched to a gene. The CDR3 totals 16 residues. Germline assignment: CDR1 SEHNR and CDR2 FQNEAQ (reference sequence). The CDR3 is CASSGRQGGIADTQYF. The CDR3, as DNA: TGTGCCAGCAGCGGACGACAGGGTGGAATAGCAGATACGCAGTATTTT.

This clone was recorded a few times. The V call is TRBV27, the J call TRBJ2-7, with 8 bases lining up with TRBD2. Germline CDR1 reads MNHEY; CDR2 reads SMNVEV (reference sequence). Trimming took 5 bases from V and 0 from J; bases not matched to a gene: 24. The CDR3 extends over 21 amino acids. In nucleotides, the CDR3 is TGTGCCAGCAGTACTCGATCCCGGGACCCAAGGACTAGCAGATACTCCTACGAGCAGTACTTC. Protein: CASSTRSRDPRTSRYSYEQYF.

This clone came up a few times. The V call is TRBV19, the J call TRBJ2-5, with D hard to call. CDR1 and CDR2 from the germline V gene are LNHDA and SQIVND (reference sequence). Trimming pared 5 bases from V and 0 bases from J, leaving 7 bases between. CDR3 length: 13 amino acids. The CDR3 is CASSQSDQETQYF. CDR3 bases: TGTGCCAGTAGTCAGTCAGACCAAGAGACCCAGTACTTC.

This clone has just a few counts. The V and J genes are TRBV21-1 and TRBJ1-5. TRBV21-1 is an annotated pseudogene. This CDR3 region has 15 residues. The chain's CDR3 is CASSTGGDSNQPQHF. As DNA, the CDR3 is TGTGCCAGCAGCACCGGCGGGGATAGCAATCAGCCCCAGCATTTT.

This clone was observed a handful of times. V usage is TRBV18 and J usage is TRBJ2-5, with D uncertain. V was pared by 1 base and J by 5 bases, with 14 bases between. This CDR3 has 15 amino acids. Germline values: CDR1 KGHSH, CDR2 LQKENI. In DNA, the CDR3 is TGTGCCAGCTCACCACGGTACTCCTCGGAGGAGACCCAGTACTTC. Translating it yields CASSPRYSSEETQYF.

Only a few counts were recorded for this clone. DNA for the CDR3: TGTGCCAGCAGCCCGCTAGCGGGAGTGGAGACCCAGTACTTC. Its translation is CASSPLAGVETQYF. V and J are TRBV11-1 and TRBJ2-5, with 10 bases lining up with TRBD2. The trim removed 5 bases at V and 5 bases at J, leaving 5 bases unmatched. This CDR3 has 14 amino acids. CDR1 and CDR2 (germline): SGHAT, FQDESV (reference sequence).

The chain joins TRBV6-1 to TRBJ2-7, with unresolved D. The CDR3 loop spans 11 amino acids. Germline-derived CDR1 and CDR2 are MNHNS and SASEGT. V was shortened by 5 bases and J by 1 base, with 3 bases between the two germline ends. Here the CDR3 DNA reads TGTGCCAGCAGTCAATCCTACGAGCAGTACTTC. It codes for CASSQSYEQYF.

This sequence joins TRBV4-2 and TRBJ2-1, with 11 positions matching TRBD2. CDR1 and CDR2 (germline): LGHNA, YNFKEQ. Trimming cost V 4 bases and J 7 bases; bases outside gene matches: 6. This CDR3 comprises 15 residues. This CDR3 is CASSPRLAGYNEQFF. CDR3 sequence (DNA): TGTGCCAGCAGCCCCAGACTAGCGGGATATAATGAGCAGTTCTTC.

This chain connects TRBV9 to TRBJ2-1; 7 nucleotides agree with TRBD2. Germline CDR1 reads SGDLS; CDR2 reads YYNGEE. The J segment lost 0 bases and the V segment lost 4 bases, leaving 4 bases of the junction unmatched. The CDR3 covers 15 residues. DNA for the CDR3: TGTGCCAGCAGCTCTGGCGGGAGCTCCTACAATGAGCAGTTCTTC. Residues: CASSSGGSSYNEQFF.

The CDR3 protein is CASSRTGRDTEAFF. The CDR3 bases are TGTGCCAGCAGCCGGACAGGGAGAGATACTGAAGCTTTCTTT. The V and J genes are TRBV7-2 and TRBJ1-1, with TRBD1 identical over 8 bases. Per germline, CDR1 SGHTA and CDR2 FQGNSA. V trimming: 5 bases; J trimming: 5 bases; junction bases outside the gene matches: 7. The length of the CDR3 is 14 residues.

This chain links TRBV10-3 with TRBJ2-5; 11 bases match TRBD2. This CDR3 region has 14 residues. Germline trimming cut 8 bases from V and 2 bases from J; bases unmatched to any gene: 4. The germline V gene encodes CDR1 ENHRY and CDR2 SYGVKD. The CDR3 loop is CAIAGLAEQETQYF. For the CDR3, the DNA is TGTGCCATCGCGGGACTAGCGGAACAAGAGACCCAGTACTTC.

This sequence joins TRBV2 and TRBJ1-5; 10 nucleotides agree with TRBD1. The CDR3 totals 15 residues. The germline V gene has CDR1 SNHLY and CDR2 FYNNEI. J lost 3 bases, V lost 7 bases, and 6 bases had no gene match. The CDR3 nucleotides are TGTGCCAGCAACGAAGGGACAGGGGACAATCAGCCCCAGCATTTT. This codes for CASNEGTGDNQPQHF.

This clone was counted a few times. The V call is TRBV5-6, the J call TRBJ1-3; a possible D gene is TRBD1 (5 bases). Deletions cut 6 bases from V and 0 bases from J, with 10 bases between. This CDR3 has 14 residues. The germline V gene has CDR1 SGHDT and CDR2 YYEEEE. The CDR3 bases are TGTGCCAGCATAGGACACAACTCTGGAAACACCATATATTTT. Translation: CASIGHNSGNTIYF.

The rearrangement links TRBV2 to TRBJ2-3, with D tentatively TRBD1 (5 bases). Germline loops: CDR1 SNHLY, CDR2 FYNNEI. V lost 1 base, J lost 2 bases, and 7 bases lay in between. The CDR3 spans 14 residues. CDR3 sequence: CASSEEGLTDTQYF. The DNA of the CDR3 is TGTGCCAGCAGTGAAGAGGGGCTCACAGATACGCAGTATTTT.